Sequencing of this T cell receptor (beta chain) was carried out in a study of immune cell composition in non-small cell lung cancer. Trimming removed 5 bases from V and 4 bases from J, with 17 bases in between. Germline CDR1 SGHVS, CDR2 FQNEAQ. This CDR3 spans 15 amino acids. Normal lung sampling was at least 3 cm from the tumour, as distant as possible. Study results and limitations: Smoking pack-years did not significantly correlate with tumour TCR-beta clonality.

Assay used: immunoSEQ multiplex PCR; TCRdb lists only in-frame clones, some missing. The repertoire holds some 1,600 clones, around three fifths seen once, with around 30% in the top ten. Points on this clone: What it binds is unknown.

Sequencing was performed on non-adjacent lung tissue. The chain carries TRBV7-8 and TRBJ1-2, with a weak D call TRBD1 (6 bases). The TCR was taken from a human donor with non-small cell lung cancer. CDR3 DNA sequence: TGTGCCAGCAGCCCCCGGACGGGGGGCGTCTATGGCTACACCTTC. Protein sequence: CASSPRTGGVYGYTF.